The 5 T cell receptor beta chains below all came from one sample that was sequenced in a study of T-cell memory formation after mild COVID-19. One entry per CDR3 protein, called by TCRdb with MiXCR from the 5' RACE reads. The sample has more than 400,000 distinct CDR3 sequences, over 15% seen once. The sample taken for sequencing was PBMCs or a T cell subset sorted from them (not recorded which). Receptors were obtained from an adult woman who had mild COVID-19 (a few samples of this study predate the infection). Cell type and time point are not known.

J is TRBJ2-5 and V is TRBV4-2, with no clear D. CDR3 length equals 13 residues. Germline CDR1 is LGHNA and CDR2 is YNFKEQ. The V and J ends lost 2 bases and 4 bases respectively, with 8 bases between them. CDR3 sequence (DNA): TGTGCCAGCAGCCAACCTGACTCAGAGACCCAGTACTTC. This encodes CASSQPDSETQYF.

This clonotype has a handful of counts. The genes are TRBV3-1 and TRBJ2-5; D might be TRBD1 or TRBD2, each matching 5 bases. The CDR3 has 15 amino acids. The germline V gene encodes CDR1 LGHDT and CDR2 YNNKEL (reference sequence). V was pared by 0 bases and J by 5 bases, with 13 bases between. CDR3 sequence: CASSQDEGWGETQYF. DNA of the CDR3: TGTGCCAGCAGCCAAGATGAGGGCTGGGGGGAGACCCAGTACTTC.

This clonotype came up a few times. The V gene is TRBV18, the J gene TRBJ2-2; maybe TRBD1 (6 bases). CDR1 is KGHSH and CDR2 is LQKENI in the germline V gene. The CDR3 loop spans 16 amino acids. V shed 2 bases and J shed 5 bases, with 15 bases lying between them. The chain's CDR3 is CASSPRSEGVTGELFF. In nucleotides, the CDR3 is TGTGCCAGCTCACCAAGGTCCGAGGGGGTAACCGGGGAGCTGTTTTTT.

This clonotype was recorded a few times. The gene calls are TRBV12-3 or TRBV12-4 and TRBJ2-1; D gene ambiguous. Trimming left V 6 bases short and J 5 bases short, with 11 bases between. The CDR3 loop spans 13 amino acids. CDR3 sequence (DNA): TGTGCCAGCAGCCTAACCACGGACAATGAGCAGTTCTTC. Amino acid sequence: CASSLTTDNEQFF.

This sequence joins TRBV4-1 and TRBJ2-6; TRBD2 agrees at 10 bases. Germline assignment: CDR1 MGHRA and CDR2 YSYEKL. J was trimmed by 4 bases and V by 0 bases; bases with no gene match: 12. The CDR3 runs to 20 residues. CDR3 loop: CASSQEGRAGGQAGANVLTF. CDR3 in DNA: TGCGCCAGCAGCCAAGAAGGTCGAGCGGGGGGGCAGGCCGGGGCCAACGTCCTGACTTTC.